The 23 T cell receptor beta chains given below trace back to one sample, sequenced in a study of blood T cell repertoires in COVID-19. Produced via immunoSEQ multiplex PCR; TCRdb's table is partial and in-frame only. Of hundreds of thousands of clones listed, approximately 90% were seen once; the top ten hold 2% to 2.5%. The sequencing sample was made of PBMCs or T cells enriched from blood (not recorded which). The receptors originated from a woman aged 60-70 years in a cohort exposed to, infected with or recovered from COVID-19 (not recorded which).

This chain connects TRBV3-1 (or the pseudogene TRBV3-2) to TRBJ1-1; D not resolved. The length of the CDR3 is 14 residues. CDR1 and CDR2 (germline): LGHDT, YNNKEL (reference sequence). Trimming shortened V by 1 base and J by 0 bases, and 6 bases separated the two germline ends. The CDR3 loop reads CASSQGGLNTEAFF. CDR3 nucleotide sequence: TGTGCCAGCAGCCAAGGAGGGCTGAACACTGAAGCTTTCTTT.

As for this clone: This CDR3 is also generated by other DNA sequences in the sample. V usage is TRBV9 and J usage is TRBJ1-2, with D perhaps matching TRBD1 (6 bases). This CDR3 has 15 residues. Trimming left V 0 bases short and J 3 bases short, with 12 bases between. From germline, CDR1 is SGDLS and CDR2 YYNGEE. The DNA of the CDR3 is TGTGCCAGCAGCGTAGGGGGGCAAGGACACTATGGCTACACCTTC. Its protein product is CASSVGGQGHYGYTF.

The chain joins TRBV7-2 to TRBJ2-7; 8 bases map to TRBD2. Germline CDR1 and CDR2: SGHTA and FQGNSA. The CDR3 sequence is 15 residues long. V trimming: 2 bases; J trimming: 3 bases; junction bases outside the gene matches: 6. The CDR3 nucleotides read TGTGCCAGCAGCTTACAAGCGGGAGAACGCTACGAGCAGTACTTC. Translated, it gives CASSLQAGERYEQYF. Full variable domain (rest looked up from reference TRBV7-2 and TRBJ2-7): GAGVSQSPSNKVTEKGKDVELRCDPISGHTALYWYRQSLGQGLEFLIYFQGNSAPDKSGLPSDRFSAERTGGSVSTLTIQRTQQEDSAVYLCASSLQAGERYEQYFGPGTRLTVT.

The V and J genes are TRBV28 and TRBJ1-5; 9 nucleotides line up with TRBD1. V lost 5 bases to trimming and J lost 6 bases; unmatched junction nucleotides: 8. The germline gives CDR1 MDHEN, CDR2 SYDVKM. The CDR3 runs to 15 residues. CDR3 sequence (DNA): TGTGCCAGCAGTGCTACAGGGGGCACAGCTCAGCCCCAGCATTTT. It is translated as CASSATGGTAQPQHF.

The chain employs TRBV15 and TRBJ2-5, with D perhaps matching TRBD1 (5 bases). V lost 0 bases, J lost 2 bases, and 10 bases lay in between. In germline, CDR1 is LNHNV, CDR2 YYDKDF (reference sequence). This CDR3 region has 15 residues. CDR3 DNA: TGTGCCACCAGCAGAGATCGGGCAGGGCAAGAGACCCAGTACTTC. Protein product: CATSRDRAGQETQYF.

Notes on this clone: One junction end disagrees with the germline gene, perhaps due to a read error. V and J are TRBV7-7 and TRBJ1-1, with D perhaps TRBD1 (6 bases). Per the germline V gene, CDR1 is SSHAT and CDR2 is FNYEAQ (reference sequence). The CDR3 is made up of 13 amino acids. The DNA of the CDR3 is TGTGCTAGCAGCTCTTCCCTCCAGGGGGAAGCTTTCTTT. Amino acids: CASSSSLQGEAFF. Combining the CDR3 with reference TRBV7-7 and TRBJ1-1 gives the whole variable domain GAGVSQSPRYKVTKRGQDVTLRCDPISSHATLYWYQQALGQGPEFLTYFNYEAQPDKSGLPSDRFSAERPEGSISTLTIQRTEQRDSAMYRCASSSSLQGEAFFGQGTRLTVV.

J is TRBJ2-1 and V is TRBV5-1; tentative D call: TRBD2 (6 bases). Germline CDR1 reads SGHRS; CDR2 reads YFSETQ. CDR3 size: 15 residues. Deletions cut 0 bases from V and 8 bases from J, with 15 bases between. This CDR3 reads CASSLGLATEHEQFF. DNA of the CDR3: TGCGCCAGCAGCTTGGGGCTAGCGACGGAACATGAGCAGTTCTTC.

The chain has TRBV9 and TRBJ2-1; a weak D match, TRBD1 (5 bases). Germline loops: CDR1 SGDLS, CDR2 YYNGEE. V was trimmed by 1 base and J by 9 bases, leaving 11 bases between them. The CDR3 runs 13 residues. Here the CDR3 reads CASSVYGGAEQFF. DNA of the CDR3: TGTGCCAGCAGCGTATATGGTGGGGCTGAGCAGTTCTTC.

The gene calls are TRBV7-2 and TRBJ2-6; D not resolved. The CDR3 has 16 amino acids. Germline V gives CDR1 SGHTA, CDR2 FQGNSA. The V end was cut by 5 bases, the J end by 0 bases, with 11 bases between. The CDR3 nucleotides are TGTGCCAGCAGCCCCATGAGCGCCTCTGGGGCCAACGTCCTGACTTTC. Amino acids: CASSPMSASGANVLTF.

CDR3 in DNA: TGTGCCAGCAGCCTACTAGCGGGAGGGGCTAACGAGCAGTACTTC. This sequence encodes CASSLLAGGANEQYF. V and J are TRBV5-6 and TRBJ2-7; TRBD2 aligns across 13 bases. V shed 4 bases and J 5 bases; nucleotides not matched to a gene: 6. The CDR3 has 15 amino acids. Germline values: CDR1 SGHDT, CDR2 YYEEEE.

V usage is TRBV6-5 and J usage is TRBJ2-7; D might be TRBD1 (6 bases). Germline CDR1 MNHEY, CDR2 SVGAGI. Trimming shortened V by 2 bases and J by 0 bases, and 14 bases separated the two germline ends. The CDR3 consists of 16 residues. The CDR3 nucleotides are TGTGCCAGCAGTTACGACAGGTGGGCGTCCTCCTACGAGCAGTACTTC. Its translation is CASSYDRWASSYEQYF.

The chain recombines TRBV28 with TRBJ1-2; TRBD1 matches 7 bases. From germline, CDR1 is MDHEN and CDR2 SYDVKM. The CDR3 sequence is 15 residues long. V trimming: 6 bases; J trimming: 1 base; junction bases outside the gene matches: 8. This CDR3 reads CASRDGTVSNYGYTF. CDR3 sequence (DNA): TGTGCCAGCAGGGACGGGACAGTTAGTAACTATGGCTACACCTTC.

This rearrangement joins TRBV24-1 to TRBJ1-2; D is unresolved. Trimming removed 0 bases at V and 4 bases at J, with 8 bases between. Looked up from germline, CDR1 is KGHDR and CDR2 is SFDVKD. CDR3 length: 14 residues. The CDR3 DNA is TGTGCCACCAGTGATTTGGGCAGATCCTATGGCTACACCTTC. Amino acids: CATSDLGRSYGYTF.

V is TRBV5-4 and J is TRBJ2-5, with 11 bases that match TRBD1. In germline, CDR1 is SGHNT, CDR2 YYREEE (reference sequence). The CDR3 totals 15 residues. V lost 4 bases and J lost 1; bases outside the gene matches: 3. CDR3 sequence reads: CASSGGTGGQETQYF. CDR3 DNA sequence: TGTGCCAGCAGCGGAGGGACAGGGGGCCAAGAGACCCAGTACTTC.

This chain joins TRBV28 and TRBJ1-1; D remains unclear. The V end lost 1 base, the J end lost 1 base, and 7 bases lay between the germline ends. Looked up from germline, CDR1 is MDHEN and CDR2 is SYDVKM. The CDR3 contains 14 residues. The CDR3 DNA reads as TGTGCCAGCAGTTTATTACGGGGGAACACTGAAGCTTTCTTT. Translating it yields CASSLLRGNTEAFF.

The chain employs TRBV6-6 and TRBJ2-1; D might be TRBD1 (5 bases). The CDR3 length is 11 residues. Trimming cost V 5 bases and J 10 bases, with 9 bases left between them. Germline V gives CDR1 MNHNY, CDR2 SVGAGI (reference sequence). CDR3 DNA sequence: TGTGCCAGCAGTCCTTCAGGGGAGCAGTTCTTC. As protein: CASSPSGEQFF.

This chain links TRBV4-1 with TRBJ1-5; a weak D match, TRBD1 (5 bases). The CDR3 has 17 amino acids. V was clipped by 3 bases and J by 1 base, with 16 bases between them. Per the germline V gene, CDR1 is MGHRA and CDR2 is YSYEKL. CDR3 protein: CASSHDETDMSNQPQHF. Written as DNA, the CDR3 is TGCGCCAGCAGCCATGATGAGACAGATATGAGCAATCAGCCCCAGCATTTT.

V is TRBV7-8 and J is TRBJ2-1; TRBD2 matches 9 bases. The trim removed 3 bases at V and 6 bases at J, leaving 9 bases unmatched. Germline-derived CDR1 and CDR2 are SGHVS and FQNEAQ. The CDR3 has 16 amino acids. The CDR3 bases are TGTGCCAGCAGCTTCGTATATGGCGGGAGGGGCAATGAGCAGTTCTTC. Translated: CASSFVYGGRGNEQFF.

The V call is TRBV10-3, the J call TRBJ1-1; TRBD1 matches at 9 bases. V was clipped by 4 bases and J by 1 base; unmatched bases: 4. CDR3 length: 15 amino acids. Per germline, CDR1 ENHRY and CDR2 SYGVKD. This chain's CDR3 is CAISGGQGPNTEAFF. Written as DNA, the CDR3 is TGTGCCATCAGTGGCGGACAGGGGCCGAACACTGAAGCTTTCTTT.

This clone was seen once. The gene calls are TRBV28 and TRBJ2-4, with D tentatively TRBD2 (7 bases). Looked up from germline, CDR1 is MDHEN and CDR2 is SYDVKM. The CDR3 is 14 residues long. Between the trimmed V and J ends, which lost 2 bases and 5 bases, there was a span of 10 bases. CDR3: CASSLGGAENIQYF. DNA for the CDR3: TGTGCCAGCAGTTTAGGGGGGGCTGAAAACATTCAGTACTTC.

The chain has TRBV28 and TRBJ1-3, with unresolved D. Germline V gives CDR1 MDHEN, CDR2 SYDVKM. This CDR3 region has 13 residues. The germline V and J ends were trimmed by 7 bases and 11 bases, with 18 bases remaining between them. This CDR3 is CASMTYYGEPIYF. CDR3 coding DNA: TGTGCCAGCATGACCTACTACGGAGAACCCATATATTTT.

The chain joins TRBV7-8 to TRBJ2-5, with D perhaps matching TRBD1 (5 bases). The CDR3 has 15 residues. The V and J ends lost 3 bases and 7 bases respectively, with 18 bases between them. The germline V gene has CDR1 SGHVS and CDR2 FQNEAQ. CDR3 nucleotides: TGTGCCAGCAGCTTTGGGCAGGGAAGTAAGGCGACCCAGTACTTC. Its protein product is CASSFGQGSKATQYF. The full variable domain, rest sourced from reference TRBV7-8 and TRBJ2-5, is GAGVSQSPRYKVAKRGQDVALRCDPISGHVSLFWYQQALGQGPEFLTYFQNEAQLDKSGLPSDRFFAERPEGSVSTLKIQRTQQEDSAVYLCASSFGQGSKATQYFGPGTRLLVL.

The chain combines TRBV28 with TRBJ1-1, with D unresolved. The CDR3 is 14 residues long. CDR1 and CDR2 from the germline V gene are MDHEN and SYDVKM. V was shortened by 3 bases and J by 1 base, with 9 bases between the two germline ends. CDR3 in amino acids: CASSFRRRNTEAFF. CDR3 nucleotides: TGTGCCAGCAGTTTTCGACGGAGGAACACTGAAGCTTTCTTT. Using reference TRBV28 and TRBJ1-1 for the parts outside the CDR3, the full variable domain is DVKVTQSSRYLVKRTGEKVFLECVQDMDHENMFWYRQDPGLGLRLIYFSYDVKMKEKGDIPEGYSVSREKKERFSLILESASTNQTSMYLCASSFRRRNTEAFFGQGTRLTVV.